The 3 T cell receptor beta chains listed next were all sequenced from one sample in a study of blood T cell repertoires in COVID-19 (dated by TCRdb to the early 2020s). Libraries were made using the immunoSEQ multiplex PCR assay. Not all clones reach the TCRdb copy of this immuneACCESS table, which keeps in-frame sequences only. Checked studies attribute under half of the gap to unresolved V genes and leave the rest unexplained. This sample is represented by roughly 280,000 clones; 75% to 90% of them were singletons. The ten most abundant clones make up roughly 2.2% of the sample. Sequencing was done on a sample of peripheral blood. Source of these receptors: a man aged 50-59 years with acute or convalescent COVID-19.

This chain uses TRBV5-4 with TRBJ1-1; unclear D gene. This CDR3 comprises 17 residues. V was trimmed by 0 bases and J by 0 bases, leaving 15 bases between them. Looked up from germline, CDR1 is SGHNT and CDR2 is YYREEE (reference sequence). The CDR3 DNA is TGTGCCAGCAGCTTGGCCCTCGGGGAGGGAATGAACACTGAAGCTTTCTTT. Translation gives CASSLALGEGMNTEAFF.

The CDR3 loop is CASSSLDYEQYF. CDR3 DNA sequence: TGTGCCAGCAGTTCGCTAGACTACGAGCAGTACTTC. The rearrangement links TRBV12-3 or TRBV12-4 to TRBJ2-7; D remains ambiguous. The length of the CDR3 is 12 residues. V was cut by 4 bases and J by 3 bases, with 7 bases left in between.

The chain recombines TRBV6-5 with TRBJ1-2, with D tentatively TRBD1 (6 bases). CDR3 length equals 13 residues. Germline CDR1 reads MNHEY; CDR2 reads SVGAGI. The germline V and J ends were trimmed by 6 bases and 6 bases, with 14 bases remaining between them. The CDR3, as DNA: TGTGCCAGCAGAACCGGGACAAAGGATGGCTACACCTTC. It specifies CASRTGTKDGYTF.